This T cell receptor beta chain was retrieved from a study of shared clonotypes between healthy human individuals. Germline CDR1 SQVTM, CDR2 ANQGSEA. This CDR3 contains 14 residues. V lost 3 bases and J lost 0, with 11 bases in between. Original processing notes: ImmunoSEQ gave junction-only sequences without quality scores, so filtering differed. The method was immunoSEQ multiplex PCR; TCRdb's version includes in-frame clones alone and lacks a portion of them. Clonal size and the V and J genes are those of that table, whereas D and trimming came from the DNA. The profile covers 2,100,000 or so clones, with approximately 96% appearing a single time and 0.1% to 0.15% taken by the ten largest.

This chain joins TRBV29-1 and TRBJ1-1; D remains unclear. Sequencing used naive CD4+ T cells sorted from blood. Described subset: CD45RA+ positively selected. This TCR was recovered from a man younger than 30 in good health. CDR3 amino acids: CSVDLWGLNTEAFF. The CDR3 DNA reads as TGCAGCGTTGATCTCTGGGGTCTGAACACTGAAGCTTTCTTT.